The text below deals with one T cell receptor (beta chain). The table came from immunoSEQ multiplex PCR; TCRdb's copy has only in-frame clones and leaves some out. The sample holds 1,500,000 or so clones, roughly 96% seen once. The entry originates in a study of shared clonotypes between healthy human individuals. Study in general: Each donor had three CD4 naive, three CD4 memory, two CD8 naive and one CD8 memory plate.

Sequences were obtained from naive CD4+ T cells sorted from blood. Subset denoted: CD45RA+ positively selected. The receptor was isolated from a man younger than 45 in good health.

The DNA of the CDR3 is TGTGCCAGCAGTTTACTTTATCATCACGGGGAGCTGTTTTTT. It yields the protein CASSLLYHHGELFF. V is TRBV28 and J is TRBJ2-2; D call uncertain. Trimming took off 2 bases at V and 7 bases at J, with 11 bases between the two ends. The CDR3 consists of 14 residues. The germline V gene encodes CDR1 MDHEN and CDR2 SYDVKM.